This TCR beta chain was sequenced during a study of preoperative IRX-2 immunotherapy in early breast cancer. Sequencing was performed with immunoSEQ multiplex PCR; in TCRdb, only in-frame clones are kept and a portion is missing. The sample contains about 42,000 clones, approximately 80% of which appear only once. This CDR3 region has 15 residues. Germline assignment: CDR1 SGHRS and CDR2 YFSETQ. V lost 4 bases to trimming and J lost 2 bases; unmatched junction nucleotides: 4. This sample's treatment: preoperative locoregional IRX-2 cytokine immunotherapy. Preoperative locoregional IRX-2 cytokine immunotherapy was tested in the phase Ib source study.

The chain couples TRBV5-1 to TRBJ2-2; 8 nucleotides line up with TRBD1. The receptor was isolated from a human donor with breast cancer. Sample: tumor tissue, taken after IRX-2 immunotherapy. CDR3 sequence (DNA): TGCGCCAGCAGCATCCAGGGGGCCAACACCGGGGAGCTGTTTTTT. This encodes CASSIQGANTGELFF.